Following are 7 T cell receptor beta chains from one sample sequenced in a study of cytomegalovirus exposure and HLA in healthy donors. Amplification used 60 Vbeta primers and 13 Jbeta primers. Only in-frame clones appear in the TCRdb table, and some are missing; sequencing was by immunoSEQ multiplex PCR. The sample lists 170,000 or so clones, 80% to 90% occurring once. Sample: PBMCs. The receptors come from a young man in good health and CMV-seronegative.

The chain recombines TRBV19 with TRBJ1-5, with TRBD1 matching 7 bases. V lost 6 bases and J lost 7; bases outside the gene matches: 9. The CDR3 contains 14 residues. Germline V gene data show CDR1 as LNHDA and CDR2 as SQIVND (reference sequence). Here the CDR3 reads CASSQDRLGQPQHF. CDR3 nucleotide sequence: TGTGCCAGTAGCCAGGACAGGTTAGGGCAGCCCCAGCATTTT.

The chain employs TRBV4-2 and TRBJ1-4; D is uncertain. The CDR3 is 15 amino acids. V shed 4 bases and J shed 8 bases, with 17 bases lying between them. The V gene's germline CDR1 is LGHNA and CDR2 YNFKEQ. The chain's CDR3 is CASSPVGGQGEKLFF. As DNA, the CDR3 is TGTGCCAGCAGCCCAGTGGGTGGGCAAGGCGAAAAACTGTTTTTT.

The chain joins TRBV6-5 to TRBJ1-5, with D unresolved. In germline, CDR1 is MNHEY, CDR2 SVGAGI. V shed 8 bases and J shed 3 bases, with 11 bases lying between them. The CDR3 has 13 amino acids. The CDR3, as DNA: TGTGCCAGCTCGGGGTTGCCCAATCAGCCCCAGCATTTT. It codes for CASSGLPNQPQHF.

Worth noting for this clone: A read error may produce the germline difference seen at one junction end. The rearrangement joins TRBV28 to TRBJ1-3; possible D gene TRBD1, 5 bases. This CDR3 region has 14 residues. Germline assignment: CDR1 MDHEN and CDR2 SYDVKM. CDR3 DNA sequence: TGTGCCAGCAACGACAGAAACTCTGGATACACCATATATTTT. Protein product: CASNDRNSGYTIYF.

The chain links TRBV5-5 to TRBJ2-7, with D perhaps matching TRBD1 (6 bases). The CDR3 is 13 residues long. The germline V and J ends were trimmed by 3 bases and 6 bases, with 13 bases remaining between them. Germline loops: CDR1 SGHKS, CDR2 YYEKEE (reference sequence). The CDR3 protein is CASSWIQGSEQYF. Written as DNA, the CDR3 is TGTGCCAGCAGCTGGATACAGGGATCCGAGCAGTACTTC.

V gene TRBV6-5 combines with J gene TRBJ1-2; 7 bases fit TRBD1. Unmatched junction bases numbered 8, after V lost 5 bases and J lost 5 bases. The CDR3 sequence is 14 residues long. CDR1 is MNHEY, CDR2 SVGAGI, per germline. DNA for the CDR3: TGTGCCAGCAGTCGGGACAGCGCGGGGTATGGCTACACCTTC. It yields the protein CASSRDSAGYGYTF.

This clone was observed once. This chain uses TRBV29-1 with TRBJ1-1; D uncertain. V was pared by 4 bases and J by 1 base, with 10 bases between. The CDR3 is 13 amino acids. The germline V gene encodes CDR1 SQVTM and CDR2 ANQGSEA. The CDR3 protein is CSVGTDKNTEAFF. In DNA, the CDR3 is TGCAGCGTTGGAACAGACAAGAACACTGAAGCTTTCTTT. Full variable domain (rest looked up from reference TRBV29-1 and TRBJ1-1): SAVISQKPSRDICQRGTSLTIQCQVDSQVTMMFWYRQQPGQSLTLIATANQGSEATYESGFVIDKFPISRPNLTFSTLTVSNMSPEDSSIYLCSVGTDKNTEAFFGQGTRLTVV.